The sequence of this T cell receptor beta chain was determined in a study of control samples from healthy donors and cancer patients (dated by TCRdb to 2018 to 2020). The receptor library was made with the immunoSEQ multiplex PCR assay. The source is immuneACCESS, and TCRdb retained only in-frame sequences with V and J called. Part of the clones is not carried over; for the studies checked, unresolved V genes explain less than half of this, and the remainder is unexplained. This sample has fewer than 70,000 clones in its table, and 94% of those were observed once. The biggest ten clones account for less than 4% of the sample. Looking up the germline V gene yields CDR1 SNHLY and CDR2 FYNNEI. The CDR3 runs 15 amino acids, cysteine and phenylalanine included. Just the 45-base CDR3 DNA is kept, in frame starting at base 1. Relative to germline, V is 0 bases shorter and J is 3 bases shorter, with 9 bases between their ends.

Notes on this clone: There is no known antigen for this receptor. No qualities accompany the bases; no much larger clone lies one base away.

This TCR was recovered from a man aged 30 to 39 in good health. The sample consisted of blood. The chain is assembled from TRBV2 and TRBJ1-5; perhaps TRBD1 is the D gene, with 6 bases matching. The DNA sequence is given as TGTGCCAGCAGTGAAGCGGGGGGCACCAATCAGCCCCAGCATTTT. Its protein is CASSEAGGTNQPQHF.